Given below is one T cell receptor beta chain in context. The antigen it recognizes is unknown. Base-call qualities are not available, and no considerably larger clone is one nucleotide away. The CDR3 holds 15 amino acids from the cysteine to the phenylalanine. The read is trimmed to its CDR3 DNA, 45 bases read in frame from base 1. As encoded in the germline V gene, CDR1 is SNHLY while CDR2 is FYNNEI. For this chain, trimming is 6 bases at the V end and 8 bases at the J end, and the number of junction bases without a gene match is 8. Library preparation employed the immunoSEQ multiplex PCR assay. TCRdb provides this immuneACCESS table in a form limited to in-frame rearrangements. Some clones are lacking; in checked studies, under half of them reflect an unresolved V gene, and why the rest are absent is not known. The sample table records approximately 64,000 clones; 92% of these occur just once. The ten largest clonotypes hold about 2.5% of the sample.

The data stem from a study of T cell changes during pregnancy in multiple sclerosis (dated by TCRdb to between 2017 and 2020). Background for the entire study: The study examined how the T cell repertoire changed over the course of pregnancy in women with multiple sclerosis.

The chain is encoded by TRBV2 joined to TRBJ2-1; TRBD2 agrees with 12 junctional bases. The material was peripheral blood, obtained in the first trimester of pregnancy. This clonotype was obtained from a female donor with multiple sclerosis, enrolled in a pregnancy study. The sequence in DNA is TGTGCCAGCAGCAGACTAGCGGGAGTTAGCCATGAGCAGTTCTTC. It specifies CASSRLAGVSHEQFF.